This is a list of T cell receptor delta chains from one sample in a study of gamma-delta chains in newborns, infants, children. TCRdb reran clone calling via CATT on the reads. The table records 10,000 to 12,000 delta-chain clones, more than 7.5% of them present only once. Input material: blood. Source of these receptors: a child who was a newborn, infant or young child, either healthy, febrile or measles-vaccinated (not recorded which). The CDR3 runs from the conserved cysteine through the conserved F or W. D genes are given only for firm matches. Only part of the rows carry a size: once, few, many, or a class if the clone is expanded.

TRDD3,medium-sized,TRDJ1,TRDV2,CACDPLGDGGSPGDKLIF,TGTGCCTGTGACCCCCTGGGTGATGGGGGATCCCCGGGCGATAAACTCATCTTT
-,-,TRDJ3,TRDV2,CACDTGGASSSWDTRQMFF,TGTGCCTGTGACACCGGAGGGGCCTCCAGCTCCTGGGACACCCGACAGATGTTTTTC
TRDD2,few,TRDJ1,TRDV1,CALGGFLLAGEPLTDKLIF,TGTGCTCTTGGGGGCTTCCTACTTGCGGGGGAGCCCCTCACCGATAAACTCATCTTT
TRDD3,-,TRDJ3,TRDV2,CACDTVSGGSRQMFF,TGTGCCTGTGACACCGTTAGTGGGGGATCCCGACAGATGTTTTTC
TRDD3,-,TRDJ1,TRDV2,CACDTVLGDTRYDKLIF,TGTGCCTGTGACACCGTACTGGGGGATACGCGTTACGATAAACTCATCTTT
TRDD3,-,TRDJ2,TRDV2,CACDPLLGDTPALTAQLFF,TGTGCCTGTGACCCATTACTGGGGGATACCCCCGCTTTGACAGCACAACTCTTCTTT
TRDD3,medium-sized,TRDJ1,TRDV2,CACDTVGGYTDKLIF,TGTGCCTGTGACACCGTTGGGGGATACACCGATAAACTCATCTTT
-,few,TRDJ1,TRDV3,CAFRWTGGPFLADKLIF,TGTGCCTTTCGCTGGACGGGGGGACCTTTTCTCGCCGATAAACTCATCTTT
TRDD3,medium-sized,TRDJ1,TRDV2,CACVPLLGDTGIADKLIF,TGTGCCTGTGTCCCATTACTGGGGGATACAGGTATAGCCGATAAACTCATCTTT
TRDD3,-,TRDJ1,TRAV29/DV5,CAASALSSGGYARTDKLIF,TGTGCAGCAAGCGCGCTTTCTAGTGGGGGATACGCTAGAACCGATAAACTCATCTTT
-,-,TRDJ2,TRDV2,CACDTWGPAHLTAQLFF,TGTGCCTGTGACACCTGGGGGCCTGCTCATTTGACAGCACAACTCTTCTTT
-,medium-sized,TRDJ3,TRDV2,CACDTGGPSSWDTRQMFF,TGTGCCTGTGACACCGGAGGGCCAAGCTCCTGGGACACCCGACAGATGTTTTTC
TRDD3,medium-sized,TRDJ3,TRDV2,CACDTVLGDNSWDTRQMFF,TGTGCCTGTGACACCGTACTGGGGGATAACTCCTGGGACACCCGACAGATGTTTTTC
-,-,TRDJ3,TRDV2,CARDTGGSWDTRQMFF,TGTGCCCGTGACACCGGGGGATCCTGGGACACCCGACAGATGTTTTTC
TRDD3,medium-sized,TRDJ1,TRDV2,CACDTAAGGLQRAKLIF,TGTGCCTGTGACACCGCGGCTGGGGGTCTACAAAGGGCTAAACTCATCTTT
TRDD3,few,TRDJ3,TRDV2,CACDMGDTRSWDTRQMFF,TGTGCCTGTGACATGGGGGATACGCGCTCCTGGGACACCCGACAGATGTTTTTC
TRDD3,medium-sized,TRDJ1,TRDV2,CACDRLGDGARRTDKLIF,TGTGCCTGTGACAGACTGGGGGATGGGGCTCGGAGGACCGATAAACTCATCTTT
TRDD3,few,TRDJ1,TRDV2,CACDTLGEDTDKLIF,TGTGCCTGTGACACTCTGGGGGAAGACACCGATAAACTCATCTTT
-,few,TRDJ1,TRDV1,CALGERPGRKLIF,TGTGCTCTTGGGGAACGGCCCGGACGTAAACTCATCTTT
TRDD3,medium-sized,TRDJ1,TRAV29/DV5,CAALAVWYWGNTDKLIF,TGTGCAGCATTGGCGGTTTGGTACTGGGGGAACACCGATAAACTCATCTTT
-,few,TRDJ1,TRDV1,CALGERCPSALYTDKLIF,TGTGCTCTTGGGGAACGTTGCCCAAGCGCCCTGTACACCGATAAACTCATCTTT
TRDD3,few,TRDJ3,TRDV2,CACDHLGDTQKKRTPAWDTRQMFF,TGTGCCTGTGACCATCTGGGGGATACGCAAAAAAAGCGAACACCCGCCTGGGACACCCGACAGATGTTTTTC
TRDD3,-,TRDJ2,TRDV2,CASDTVGDTTALTAQLFF,TGTGCCAGTGACACCGTCGGGGATACGACAGCTTTGACAGCACAACTCTTCTTT
TRDD3,few,TRDJ3,TRDV2,CACDTGYAQSWDTRQMFF,TGTGCCTGTGACACCGGATACGCGCAGTCCTGGGACACCCGACAGATGTTTTTC
TRDD3,few,TRDJ3,TRDV2,CACDTVGTGGYSWDTRQMFF,TGTGCCTGTGACACCGTAGGTACTGGGGGATACTCCTGGGACACCCGACAGATGTTTTTC
-,few,TRDJ1,TRDV1,CALGELRATLLPTHTDKLIF,TGTGCTCTTGGGGAACTTCGCGCTACCCTGCTACCGACCCACACCGATAAACTCATCTTT
-,few,TRDJ1,TRDV2,CACGAGGRPWYTDKLIF,TGTGCCTGTGGTGCGGGGGGCCGCCCCTGGTACACCGATAAACTCATCTTT
TRDD3,-,TRDJ1,TRDV1,CALGAFLGDTRADKLIF,TGTGCTCTTGGGGCGTTTTTGGGGGATACGCGTGCCGATAAACTCATCTTT
TRDD3,few,TRDJ3,TRDV1,CALGGAPLTGGYPWDARQMFF,TGTGCTCTTGGGGGAGCTCCTTTGACTGGGGGATATCCTTGGGACGCCCGACAGATGTTTTTC
TRDD3,few,TRDJ3,TRDV2,CACGGGSSWDTRQMFF,TGTGCCTGTGGTGGGGGAAGCTCCTGGGACACCCGACAGATGTTTTTC
-,medium-sized,TRDJ1,TRDV2,CACDSLLGTDKLIF,TGTGCCTGTGACTCTTTACTGGGCACCGATAAACTCATCTTT
TRDD3,medium-sized,TRDJ1,TRDV2,CACDTVPTGGYTDKLIF,TGTGCCTGTGACACCGTTCCTACTGGGGGATATACCGATAAACTCATCTTT
TRDD3,medium-sized,TRDJ3,TRDV2,CACDTAGTGGYSWDTRQMFF,TGTGCCTGTGACACCGCGGGTACTGGGGGATACTCCTGGGACACCCGACAGATGTTTTTC
-,few,TRDJ1,TRDV2,CACDSLSYTVSGGYTDKLIF,TGTGCCTGTGACTCGCTTTCCTACACCGTTAGTGGGGGATACACCGATAAACTCATCTTT
TRDD3,-,TRDJ1,TRDV2,CACDGLGDKADKLIF,TGTGCCTGTGACGGACTGGGGGATAAGGCCGATAAACTCATCTTT
-,medium-sized,TRDJ2,TRDV2,CACDTWGLTAQLFF,TGTGCCTGTGACACCTGGGGGTTGACAGCACAACTCTTCTTT
TRDD3,few,TRDJ3,TRDV1,CALGDGTTGGYDWDTRQMFF,TGTGCTCTTGGGGACGGCACTACTGGGGGATACGATTGGGACACCCGACAGATGTTTTTC
TRDD3,-,TRDJ2,TRDV2,CACDTVTGGLMGPTAQLFF,TGTGCCTGTGACACCGTGACTGGGGGACTAATGGGACCTACAGCACAACTCTTCTTT
TRDD3,-,TRDJ1,TRDV2,CACDKMLTGGSGDIDKLIF,TGTGCCTGTGACAAAATGCTTACTGGGGGATCGGGGGACATCGATAAACTCATCTTT
TRDD3,-,TRDJ3,TRDV2,CACDTGTGGFTSSWDTRQMFF,TGTGCCTGTGACACCGGTACTGGGGGATTCACTAGCTCCTGGGACACCCGACAGATGTTTTTC
TRDD3,medium-sized,TRDJ1,TRDV2,CACDVLGDPNTDKLIF,TGTGCCTGTGACGTACTGGGGGATCCTAACACCGATAAACTCATCTTT
-,-,TRDJ1,TRDV2,CACDSLTYTDKLIF,TGTGCCTGTGATTCCCTCACGTACACCGATAAACTCATCTTT
-,few,TRDJ1,TRDV2,CACDTVLGPDKLIF,TGTGCCTGTGACACCGTCTTAGGACCGGATAAACTCATCTTT
TRDD3,few,TRDJ3,TRDV2,CACDTVGGSSWDTRQMFF,TGTGCCTGTGACACCGTTGGGGGAAGCTCCTGGGACACCCGACAGATGTTTTTC
TRDD3,few,TRDJ1,TRDV2,CACDTIGTGGQVTDKLIF,TGTGCCTGTGACACGATCGGAACTGGGGGTCAAGTCACCGATAAACTCATCTTT
TRDD3,few,TRDJ3,TRDV2,CACDTGGYSSWDTRQMFF,TGTGCCTGTGACACCGGGGGATATAGCTCCTGGGACACCCGACAGATGTTTTTC
TRDD3,few,TRDJ3,TRDV2,CACDTTGDTWDTRQMFF,TGTGCCTGTGACACGACGGGGGATACCTGGGACACCCGACAGATGTTTTTC
TRDD3,-,TRDJ3,TRDV2,CACDEAGGYSWDTRQMFF,TGTGCCTGTGATGAAGCTGGGGGATACTCCTGGGACACCCGACAGATGTTTTTC
TRDD3,few,TRDJ3,TRDV2,CACDTILGESSWDTRQMFF,TGTGCCTGTGACACCATACTGGGGGAAAGCTCCTGGGACACCCGACAGATGTTTTTC
TRDD3,few,TRDJ1,TRDV2,CACDPLGDESTDKLIF,TGTGCCTGTGACCCACTGGGGGATGAATCCACCGATAAACTCATCTTT
TRDD3,-,TRDJ3,TRDV2,CACDPILGNNSWDTRQVFF,TGTGCCTGTGACCCTATACTGGGGAATAACTCCTGGGACACCCGACAGGTGTTTTTC
TRDD3,-,TRDJ3,TRDV2,CACDSLTGDSSWDTRQMFF,TGTGCCTGTGACTCCCTTACTGGGGACAGCTCCTGGGACACCCGACAGATGTTTTTC
-,-,TRDJ1,TRAV29/DV5,CAASSCLVNNKLIF,TGTGCAGCCTCTTCGTGTCTGGTGAACAATAAACTCATCTTT
-,few,TRDJ1,TRDV1,CALGDGPSYECTGGYTDKLIF,TGTGCTCTTGGGGACGGACCTTCCTACGAATGTACTGGGGGATACACCGATAAACTCATCTTT
TRDD3,once,TRDJ1,TRDV2,CACDPLLGDTLNKDTDKLIF,TGTGCCTGTGACCCGTTACTGGGGGATACGCTAAATAAGGACACCGATAAACTCATCTTT
-,medium-sized,TRDJ3,TRDV2,CACDPWGSSSWDTRQMFF,TGTGCCTGTGATCCCTGGGGATCCAGCTCCTGGGACACCCGACAGATGTTTTTC
TRDD3,once,TRDJ3,TRDV2,CACDTVLGDTPSSWDTRQMFF,TGTGCCTGTGACACCGTCCTCGGGGATACCCCGAGCTCCTGGGACACCCGACAGATGTTTTTC
TRDD3,few,TRDJ1,TRDV2,CACDPTGTGGYKGDKLTF,TGTGCCTGTGACCCCACAGGTACTGGGGGATATAAAGGCGATAAACTCACCTTT
-,medium-sized,TRDJ3,TRDV2,CACDTPGLASSWDTRQMFF,TGTGCCTGTGACACCCCGGGGTTGGCTAGCTCCTGGGACACCCGACAGATGTTTTTC
-,-,TRDJ1,TRDV2,CACDTVSYGSGDKLIF,TGTGCCTGTGACACCGTGTCCTACGGTTCCGGGGATAAACTCATCTTT